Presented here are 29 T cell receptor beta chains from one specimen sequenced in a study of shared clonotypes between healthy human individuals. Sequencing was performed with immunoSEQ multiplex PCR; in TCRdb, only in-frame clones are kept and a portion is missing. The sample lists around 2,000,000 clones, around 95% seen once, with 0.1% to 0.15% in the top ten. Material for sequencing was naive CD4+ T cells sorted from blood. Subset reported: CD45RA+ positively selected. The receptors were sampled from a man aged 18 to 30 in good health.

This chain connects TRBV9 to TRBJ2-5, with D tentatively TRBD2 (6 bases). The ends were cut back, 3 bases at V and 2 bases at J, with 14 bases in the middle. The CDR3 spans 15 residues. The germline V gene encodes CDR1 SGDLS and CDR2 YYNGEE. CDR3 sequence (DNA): TGTGCCAGCAGCGCGGACCCTGGGGGGCAAGAGACCCAGTACTTC. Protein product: CASSADPGGQETQYF.

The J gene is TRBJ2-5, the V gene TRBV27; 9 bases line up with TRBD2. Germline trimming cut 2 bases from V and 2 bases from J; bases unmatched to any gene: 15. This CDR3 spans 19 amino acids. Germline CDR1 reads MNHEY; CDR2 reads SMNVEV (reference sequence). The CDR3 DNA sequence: TGTGCCAGCAGTTTAAACGGTGCGGGAGCGGGGGGTTTTCAAGAGACCCAGTACTTC. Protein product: CASSLNGAGAGGFQETQYF.

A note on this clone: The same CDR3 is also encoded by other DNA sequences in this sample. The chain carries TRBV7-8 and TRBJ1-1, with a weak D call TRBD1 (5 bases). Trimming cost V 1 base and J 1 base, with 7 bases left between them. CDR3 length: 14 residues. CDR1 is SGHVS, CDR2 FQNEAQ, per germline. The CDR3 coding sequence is TGTGCCAGCAGCTTAGTCGACAGGAACACTGAAGCTTTCTTT. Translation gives CASSLVDRNTEAFF.

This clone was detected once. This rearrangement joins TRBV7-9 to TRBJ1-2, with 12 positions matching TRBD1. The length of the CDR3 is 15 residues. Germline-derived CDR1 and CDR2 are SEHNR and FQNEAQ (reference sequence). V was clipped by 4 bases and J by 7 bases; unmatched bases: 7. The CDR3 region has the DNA TGTGCCAGCAGCTCCCCCGGGACAGGGGGCTCTGGCTACACCTTC. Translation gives CASSSPGTGGSGYTF.

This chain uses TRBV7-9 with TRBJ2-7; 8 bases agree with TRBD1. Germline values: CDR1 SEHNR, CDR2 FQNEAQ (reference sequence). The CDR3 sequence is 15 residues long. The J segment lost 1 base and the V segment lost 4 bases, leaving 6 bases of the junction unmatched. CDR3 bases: TGTGCCAGCAGCTCAGGAACAGGGGGATCCTACGAGCAGTACTTC. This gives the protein CASSSGTGGSYEQYF.

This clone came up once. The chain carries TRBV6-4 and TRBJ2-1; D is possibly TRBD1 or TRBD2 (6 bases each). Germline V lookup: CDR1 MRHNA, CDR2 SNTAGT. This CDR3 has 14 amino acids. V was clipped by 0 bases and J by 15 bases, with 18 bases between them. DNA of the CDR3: TGTGCCAGCAGTGACTCGGCCAGCGGAGGGGGTCGGTTCTTC. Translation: CASSDSASGGGRFF.

Here the CDR3 reads CASSGAEPGNTIYF. Here the CDR3 DNA reads TGCGCCAGCAGCGGCGCGGAACCCGGAAACACCATATATTTT. This chain joins TRBV5-1 and TRBJ1-3; no clear D gene. Germline CDR1 SGHRS, CDR2 YFSETQ. The germline V and J ends were trimmed by 4 bases and 4 bases, with 12 bases remaining between them. The CDR3 is 14 amino acids.

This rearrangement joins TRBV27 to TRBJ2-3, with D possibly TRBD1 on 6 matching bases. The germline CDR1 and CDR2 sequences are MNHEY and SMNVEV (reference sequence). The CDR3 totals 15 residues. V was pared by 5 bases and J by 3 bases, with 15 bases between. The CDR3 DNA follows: TGTGCCAGCAGTCTCGGGACACCGTGGACAGATACGCAGTATTTT. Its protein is CASSLGTPWTDTQYF.

CDR3 DNA: TGTGCCAGCAGCTTAGCGACTAGCGGGAAATACGAGCAGTACTTC. Encoded protein: CASSLATSGKYEQYF. The chain uses TRBV7-2 and TRBJ2-7, with TRBD2 matching 11 bases. Germline V gene data show CDR1 as SGHTA and CDR2 as FQGNSA. V lost 0 bases to trimming and J lost 4 bases; unmatched junction nucleotides: 2. The CDR3 has 15 residues.

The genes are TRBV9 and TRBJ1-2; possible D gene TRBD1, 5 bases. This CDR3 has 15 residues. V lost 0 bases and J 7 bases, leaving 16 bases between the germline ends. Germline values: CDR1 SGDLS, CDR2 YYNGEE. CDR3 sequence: CASSVEGTYLSGYTF. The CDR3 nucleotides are TGTGCCAGCAGCGTAGAGGGGACGTACCTATCTGGCTACACCTTC.

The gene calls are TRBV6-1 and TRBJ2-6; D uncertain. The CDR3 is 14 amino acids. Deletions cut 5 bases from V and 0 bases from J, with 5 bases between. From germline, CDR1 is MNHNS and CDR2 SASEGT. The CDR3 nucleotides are TGTGCCAGCAGTCTAAGCTCTGGGGCCAACGTCCTGACTTTC. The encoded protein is CASSLSSGANVLTF.

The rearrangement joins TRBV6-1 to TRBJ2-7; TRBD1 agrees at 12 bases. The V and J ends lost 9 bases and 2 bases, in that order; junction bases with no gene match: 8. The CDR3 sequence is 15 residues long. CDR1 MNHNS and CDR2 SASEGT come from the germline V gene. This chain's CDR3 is CASHGGTGGPYEQYF. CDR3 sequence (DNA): TGTGCCAGTCACGGGGGGACAGGGGGCCCCTACGAGCAGTACTTC.

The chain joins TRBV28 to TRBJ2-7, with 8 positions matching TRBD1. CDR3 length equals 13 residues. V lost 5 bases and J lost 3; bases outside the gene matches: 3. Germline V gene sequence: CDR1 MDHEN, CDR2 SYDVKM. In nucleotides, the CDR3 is TGTGCCAGCAGTGGACAGGGATTCTACGAGCAGTACTTC. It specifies CASSGQGFYEQYF.

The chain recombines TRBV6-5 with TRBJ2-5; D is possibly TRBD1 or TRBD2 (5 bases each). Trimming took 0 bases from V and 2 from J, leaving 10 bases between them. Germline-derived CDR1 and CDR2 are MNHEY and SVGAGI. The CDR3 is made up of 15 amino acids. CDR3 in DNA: TGTGCCAGCAGTTACTCGGCAGGGAGACAAGAGACCCAGTACTTC. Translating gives CASSYSAGRQETQYF.

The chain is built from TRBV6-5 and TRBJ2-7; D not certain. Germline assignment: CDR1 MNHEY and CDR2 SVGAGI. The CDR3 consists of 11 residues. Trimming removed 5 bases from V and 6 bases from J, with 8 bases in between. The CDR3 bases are TGTGCCAGCAGTATCCCCGGCGAGCAGTACTTC. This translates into CASSIPGEQYF.

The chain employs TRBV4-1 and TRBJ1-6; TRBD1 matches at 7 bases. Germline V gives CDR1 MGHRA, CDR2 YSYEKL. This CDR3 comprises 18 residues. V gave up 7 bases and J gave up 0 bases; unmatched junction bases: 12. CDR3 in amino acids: CASTTTGLGSSYNSPLHF. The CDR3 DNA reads TGCGCCAGCACCACGACAGGGTTGGGGAGCTCCTATAATTCACCCCTCCACTTT.

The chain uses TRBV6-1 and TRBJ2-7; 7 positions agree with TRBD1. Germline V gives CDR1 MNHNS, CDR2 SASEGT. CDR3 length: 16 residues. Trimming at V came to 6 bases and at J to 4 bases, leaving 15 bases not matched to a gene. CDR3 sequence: CASSETGAGARYEQYF. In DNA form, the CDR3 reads TGTGCCAGCAGCGAAACAGGGGCAGGGGCTAGATACGAGCAGTACTTC.

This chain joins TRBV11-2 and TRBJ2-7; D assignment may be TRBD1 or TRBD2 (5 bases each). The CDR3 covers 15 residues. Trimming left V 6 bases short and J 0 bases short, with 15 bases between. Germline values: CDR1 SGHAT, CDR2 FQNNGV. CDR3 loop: CASRSGTGSSYEQYF. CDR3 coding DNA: TGTGCCAGCAGGTCCGGGACGGGCAGCTCCTACGAGCAGTACTTC.

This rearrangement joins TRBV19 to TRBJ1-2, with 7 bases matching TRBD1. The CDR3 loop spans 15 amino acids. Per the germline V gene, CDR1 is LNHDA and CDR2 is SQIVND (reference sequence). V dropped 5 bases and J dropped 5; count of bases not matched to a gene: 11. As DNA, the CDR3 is TGTGCCAGTAGTGACCCCGGGACAGTGAAATATGGCTACACCTTC. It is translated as CASSDPGTVKYGYTF.

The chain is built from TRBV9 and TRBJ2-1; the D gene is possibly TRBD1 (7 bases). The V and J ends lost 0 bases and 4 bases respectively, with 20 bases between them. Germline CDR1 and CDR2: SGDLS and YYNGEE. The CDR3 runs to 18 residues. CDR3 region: CASSVAMSPQGGYNEQFF. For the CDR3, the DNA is TGTGCCAGCAGCGTAGCTATGTCACCCCAGGGGGGTTACAATGAGCAGTTCTTC.

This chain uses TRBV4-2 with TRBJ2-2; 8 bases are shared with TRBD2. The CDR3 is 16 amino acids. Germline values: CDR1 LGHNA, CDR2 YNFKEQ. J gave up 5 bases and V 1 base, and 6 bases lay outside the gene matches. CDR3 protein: CASSQGTSLSTGELFF. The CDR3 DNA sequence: TGTGCCAGCAGCCAAGGGACTAGCCTTTCAACCGGGGAGCTGTTTTTT.

The CDR3 DNA sequence: TGCGCCAGCAGCGTTGAACTAGCGGGAGGAGTTGAGCAGTTCTTC. Translated: CASSVELAGGVEQFF. The chain carries TRBV10-2 and TRBJ2-1, with 12 nucleotides matching TRBD2. CDR3 size: 15 residues. The junction had 9 bases not matched to a gene; V was cut back by 6 bases and J by 9 bases. The germline gives CDR1 WSHSY, CDR2 SAAADI.

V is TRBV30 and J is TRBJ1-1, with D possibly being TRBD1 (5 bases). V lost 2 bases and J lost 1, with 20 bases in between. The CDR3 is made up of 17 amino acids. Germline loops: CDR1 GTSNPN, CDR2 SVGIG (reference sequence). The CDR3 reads CAWSPSKGFSGNTEAFF. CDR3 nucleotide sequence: TGTGCCTGGAGTCCCAGCAAGGGGTTTTCTGGGAACACTGAAGCTTTCTTT.

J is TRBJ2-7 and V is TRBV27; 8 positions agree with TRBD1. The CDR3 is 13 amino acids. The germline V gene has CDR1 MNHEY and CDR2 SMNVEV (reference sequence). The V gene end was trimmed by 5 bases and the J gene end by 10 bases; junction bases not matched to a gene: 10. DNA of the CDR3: TGTGCCAGCAGTCTAACCCGACAGGGGTCCCAGTACTTC. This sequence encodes CASSLTRQGSQYF.

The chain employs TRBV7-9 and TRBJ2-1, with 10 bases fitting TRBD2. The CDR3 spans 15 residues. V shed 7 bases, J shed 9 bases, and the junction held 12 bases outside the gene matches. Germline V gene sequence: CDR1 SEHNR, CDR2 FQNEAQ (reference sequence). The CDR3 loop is CASTKGLAGVTEQFF. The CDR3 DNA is TGTGCCAGCACCAAAGGGCTAGCGGGAGTCACTGAGCAGTTCTTC.

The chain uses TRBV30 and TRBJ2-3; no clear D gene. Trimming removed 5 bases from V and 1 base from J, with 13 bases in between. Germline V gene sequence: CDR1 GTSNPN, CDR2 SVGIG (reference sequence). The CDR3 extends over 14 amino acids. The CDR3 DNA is TGTGCCTGGGGAGTCAGGTGGGGCACAGATACGCAGTATTTT. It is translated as CAWGVRWGTDTQYF.

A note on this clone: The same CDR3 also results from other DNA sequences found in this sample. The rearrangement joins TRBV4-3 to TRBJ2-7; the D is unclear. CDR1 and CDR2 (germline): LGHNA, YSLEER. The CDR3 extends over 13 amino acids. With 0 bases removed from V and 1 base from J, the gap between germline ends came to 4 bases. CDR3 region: CASSQEASYEQYF. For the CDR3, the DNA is TGCGCCAGCAGCCAAGAGGCGTCCTACGAGCAGTACTTC.

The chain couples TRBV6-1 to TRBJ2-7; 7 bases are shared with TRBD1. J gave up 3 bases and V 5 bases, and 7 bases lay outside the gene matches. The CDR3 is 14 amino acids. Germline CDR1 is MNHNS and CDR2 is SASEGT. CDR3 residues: CASSNQGDIYEQYF. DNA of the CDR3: TGTGCCAGCAGTAATCAGGGGGACATCTACGAGCAGTACTTC.

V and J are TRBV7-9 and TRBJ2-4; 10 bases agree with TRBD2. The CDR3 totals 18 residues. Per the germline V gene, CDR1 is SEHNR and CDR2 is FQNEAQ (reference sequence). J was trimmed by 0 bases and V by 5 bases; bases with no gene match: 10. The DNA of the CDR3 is TGTGCCAGCAGCCCCCTCCCTTGGACTAGCGGAGCCAAAAACATTCAGTACTTC. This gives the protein CASSPLPWTSGAKNIQYF.